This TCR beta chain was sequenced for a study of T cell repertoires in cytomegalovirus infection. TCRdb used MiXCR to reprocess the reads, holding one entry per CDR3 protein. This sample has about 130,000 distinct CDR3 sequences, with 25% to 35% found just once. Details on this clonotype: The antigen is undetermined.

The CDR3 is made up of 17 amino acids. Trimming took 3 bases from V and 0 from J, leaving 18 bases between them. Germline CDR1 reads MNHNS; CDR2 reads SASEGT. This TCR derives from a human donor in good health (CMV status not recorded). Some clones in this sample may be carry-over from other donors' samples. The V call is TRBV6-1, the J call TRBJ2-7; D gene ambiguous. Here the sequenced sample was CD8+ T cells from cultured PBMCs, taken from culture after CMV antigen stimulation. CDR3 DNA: TGTGCCAGCAGTGAGGCGAGGAACCGACGGATCTCCTACGAGCAGTACTTC. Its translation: CASSEARNRRISYEQYF.